This T cell receptor beta chain is from a study of blood T cells in healthy people across ages. Using a J-beta primer mix together with a sample-barcoded 5' primer, a second PCR was run for roughly 7 to 11 cycles. A single record per CDR3 protein comes from TCRdb applying MiXCR to the 5' RACE reads. The profile covers almost 1 million distinct CDR3 sequences, with roughly half appearing a single time and 20% to 25% taken by the ten largest. Germline CDR1 reads SGHRS; CDR2 reads YFSETQ. The CDR3 has 16 amino acids. The sequencing sample was made of blood. This TCR was sampled from a woman aged 55-69 years in good health. The V and J genes are TRBV5-1 and TRBJ2-7, with D possibly TRBD2 on 5 matching bases. The end of the DNA is better explained by TRBJ2-4, so the J call may be wrong. The CDR3 loop is CASSLAGDAAGNIQYF. For the CDR3, the DNA is TGCGCCAGCAGCTTGGCTGGGGATGCGGCGGGAAACATTCAGTACTTC.